This is a list of T cell receptor beta chains from one sample in a study of blood T cell repertoires in COVID-19. Profiling relied on immunoSEQ multiplex PCR, and the TCRdb table lists in-frame clones only, not all of them. This sample has about 400,000 clones, with approximately 90% found just once. The source material was PBMCs or T cells enriched from blood (not recorded which). Receptor source: a woman aged 18-35 years with acute COVID-19. Both conserved end residues are part of each CDR3. Each record gives: J gene, clone size, V gene, CDR3 protein. The size field is filled for only some rows; it gives once, few, many or a size class.

j_gene: TRBJ2-5; abundance: -; v_gene: TRBV2; CDR3aa: CASNREQETQYF
j_gene: TRBJ1-2; abundance: -; v_gene: TRBV21-1; CDR3aa: CASSKMGPRLYGYTF
j_gene: TRBJ1-2; abundance: -; v_gene: TRBV15; CDR3aa: CATSGTGNYGYTF
j_gene: TRBJ1-5; abundance: -; v_gene: TRBV5-1; CDR3aa: CASSLGSGHQPQHF
j_gene: TRBJ2-3; abundance: once; v_gene: TRBV7-2; CDR3aa: CASSLRGGGATSTDTQYF
j_gene: TRBJ2-7; abundance: few; v_gene: TRBV6-1; CDR3aa: CASSEKIVDEQYF
j_gene: TRBJ1-1; abundance: -; v_gene: TRBV20-1; CDR3aa: CSASGGGVTEAFF
j_gene: TRBJ1-1; abundance: -; v_gene: TRBV6-2/TRBV6-3; CDR3aa: CASRPSRGRNMNTEAFF
j_gene: TRBJ1-2; abundance: -; v_gene: TRBV3-1/TRBV3-2; CDR3aa: CASSQDVKSGYGYTF
j_gene: TRBJ1-1; abundance: -; v_gene: TRBV15; CDR3aa: CATSRVTFGEAFF
j_gene: TRBJ1-4; abundance: -; v_gene: TRBV6-9; CDR3aa: CASSYPRGGVEKLFF
j_gene: TRBJ2-1; abundance: -; v_gene: TRBV6-5; CDR3aa: CASTWGTGIVGEQFF
j_gene: TRBJ1-3; abundance: -; v_gene: TRBV2; CDR3aa: CASRGQPGNTIYF
j_gene: TRBJ1-1; abundance: -; v_gene: TRBV7-2; CDR3aa: CASSSQGTGYGAFF
j_gene: TRBJ2-7; abundance: -; v_gene: TRBV27; CDR3aa: CATRGERGEQYF
j_gene: TRBJ1-3; abundance: -; v_gene: TRBV5-1; CDR3aa: CASSLAPGDFSGNTIYF
j_gene: TRBJ2-2; abundance: -; v_gene: TRBV6-4; CDR3aa: CASSPTGVGTGELFF
j_gene: TRBJ1-1; abundance: -; v_gene: TRBV19; CDR3aa: CASNRQQNTEAFF
j_gene: TRBJ1-5; abundance: -; v_gene: TRBV7-2; CDR3aa: CASSLEQNPYQPQHF
j_gene: TRBJ1-5; abundance: -; v_gene: TRBV7-6; CDR3aa: CASSPDRNDQPQHF
j_gene: TRBJ1-5; abundance: -; v_gene: TRBV9; CDR3aa: CASSPRQDLQPQHF
j_gene: TRBJ2-3; abundance: -; v_gene: TRBV7-9; CDR3aa: CASRETGDTQYF
j_gene: TRBJ2-7; abundance: -; v_gene: TRBV20-1; CDR3aa: CSAMRTYEQYF
j_gene: TRBJ2-1; abundance: -; v_gene: TRBV18; CDR3aa: CASSPTIGTIIGTKQFF
j_gene: TRBJ1-1; abundance: -; v_gene: TRBV5-6; CDR3aa: CASSPQRQVATEAFF
j_gene: TRBJ2-5; abundance: -; v_gene: TRBV3-1/TRBV3-2; CDR3aa: CASSLGQGRHLQETQYF
j_gene: TRBJ2-7; abundance: -; v_gene: TRBV5-1; CDR3aa: CASSFLANTYEQYF
j_gene: TRBJ2-1; abundance: -; v_gene: TRBV2; CDR3aa: CASYPGQGIGNEQFF
j_gene: TRBJ2-1; abundance: -; v_gene: TRBV11-1; CDR3aa: CASSFIFRDNEQFF
j_gene: TRBJ1-6; abundance: -; v_gene: TRBV30; CDR3aa: CARDSRNSPLHF
j_gene: TRBJ2-1; abundance: -; v_gene: TRBV6-5; CDR3aa: CASRSSPGVTNEQFF
j_gene: TRBJ1-6; abundance: few; v_gene: TRBV7-9; CDR3aa: CASSEDRPLHF
j_gene: TRBJ1-2; abundance: -; v_gene: TRBV24-1; CDR3aa: CATSESTGGDGYTF
j_gene: TRBJ2-5; abundance: -; v_gene: TRBV5-4; CDR3aa: CASSFQGQETQYF
j_gene: TRBJ2-5; abundance: -; v_gene: TRBV2; CDR3aa: CASSQDHRGTSGRLETQYF
j_gene: TRBJ2-5; abundance: -; v_gene: TRBV7-2; CDR3aa: CASSLVAGMGQETQYF
j_gene: TRBJ1-2; abundance: -; v_gene: TRBV4-2; CDR3aa: CASSQGGLSYGYTF
j_gene: TRBJ2-5; abundance: -; v_gene: TRBV19; CDR3aa: CASSPRTSGYQETQYF
j_gene: TRBJ1-2; abundance: few; v_gene: TRBV3-1/TRBV3-2; CDR3aa: CASSPRDFEGYGYTF
j_gene: TRBJ1-5; abundance: -; v_gene: TRBV9; CDR3aa: CASSVEGQILSNQPQHF
j_gene: TRBJ2-7; abundance: -; v_gene: TRBV28; CDR3aa: CASSFTGTSSEQYF
j_gene: TRBJ2-5; abundance: -; v_gene: TRBV28; CDR3aa: CASSPPGRGRETQYF
j_gene: TRBJ1-2; abundance: -; v_gene: TRBV4-1; CDR3aa: CASRLLWADLNYGYTF
j_gene: TRBJ1-4; abundance: -; v_gene: TRBV27; CDR3aa: CASSRDRGRTNEKLFF
j_gene: TRBJ2-2; abundance: once; v_gene: TRBV29-1; CDR3aa: CSVNRDTGELFF
j_gene: TRBJ2-1; abundance: -; v_gene: TRBV11-3; CDR3aa: CASSFWGGTDNEQFF
j_gene: TRBJ2-7; abundance: -; v_gene: TRBV7-9; CDR3aa: CASSLQGQMGGEQYF
j_gene: TRBJ1-4; abundance: -; v_gene: TRBV15; CDR3aa: CATSEVTTNEKLFF
j_gene: TRBJ1-3; abundance: -; v_gene: TRBV6-5; CDR3aa: CASSYMRVWSPIYF
j_gene: TRBJ1-5; abundance: -; v_gene: TRBV15; CDR3aa: CATTTGGQGTQPQHF